This TCR beta chain emerged from a study of cytomegalovirus exposure and HLA in healthy donors. The CDR3 runs 14 residues. CDR1 is LNHDA, CDR2 SQIVND, per germline (reference sequence). V lost 3 bases and J lost 3, with 11 bases in between. The assay was immunoSEQ multiplex PCR, and TCRdb's table has in-frame clones only and misses some. The top ten hold less than 9% of the sample, which has approximately 150,000 clones, about 88% seen once. The sample consisted of PBMCs. The receptor comes from a man between 18 and 29 years old in good health and CMV-seropositive. The V gene is TRBV19, the J gene TRBJ1-2; D possibly corresponds to TRBD1 (6 bases). The CDR3 bases are TGTGCCAGTAGTATCAAGACAGGCGACTATGGCTACACCTTC. Protein: CASSIKTGDYGYTF.